This entry lists 9 T cell receptor beta chains sequenced from one sample in a study of cytomegalovirus exposure and HLA in healthy donors. The PCR employed 60 Vbeta primers together with 13 Jbeta primers. Sequencing was performed with immunoSEQ multiplex PCR; in TCRdb, only in-frame clones are kept and a portion is missing. The sample shows 150,000 to 200,000 clones, around 87% of them seen only once. Specimen: PBMCs. All receptors derive from a woman aged 18 to 35 in good health and CMV-seronegative.

This chain links TRBV4-1 with TRBJ2-7, with 7 nucleotides matching TRBD2. The V gene's germline CDR1 is MGHRA and CDR2 YSYEKL. The junction had 22 bases not matched to a gene; V was cut back by 5 bases and J by 12 bases. The CDR3 is made up of 16 amino acids. The CDR3 nucleotides read TGCGCCAGCAGCTCCTCCCCGGGCCTAGCGGCCCCGGGGCTGTACTTC. Encoded protein: CASSSSPGLAAPGLYF.

The rearrangement joins TRBV7-9 to TRBJ1-6, with D possibly TRBD1 on 5 matching bases. Per germline, CDR1 SEHNR and CDR2 FQNEAQ (reference sequence). The V gene lost 5 bases and the J gene lost 6 bases, with 11 bases spanning the gap. This CDR3 region has 14 residues. CDR3 amino acids: CASSEGLTNSPLHF. As DNA, the CDR3 is TGTGCCAGCAGCGAGGGACTGACTAATTCACCCCTCCACTTT.

This chain connects TRBV7-2 to TRBJ2-7, with a possible D match to TRBD1 (5 bases). The CDR3 has 12 residues. CDR1 SGHTA and CDR2 FQGNSA come from the germline V gene. Trimming left V 5 bases short and J 2 bases short, with 7 bases between. The chain's CDR3 is CASSPRAYEQYF. CDR3 sequence (DNA): TGTGCCAGCAGCCCCAGGGCCTACGAGCAGTACTTC.

This clone appeared a few times. The chain couples TRBV11-2 to TRBJ1-6; D not resolved. Germline CDR1 reads SGHAT; CDR2 reads FQNNGV. CDR3 length: 13 residues. V shed 0 bases and J shed 11 bases, with 8 bases lying between them. CDR3 in amino acids: CASSLDLSAPLHF. CDR3 in DNA: TGTGCCAGCAGCTTAGATCTGTCGGCACCCCTCCACTTT.

J is TRBJ2-3 and V is TRBV2, with TRBD1 matching over 10 bases. The ends lost 6 bases at V and 6 bases at J; junction bases unmatched: 3. Germline CDR1 is SNHLY and CDR2 is FYNNEI. The CDR3 contains 13 residues. The CDR3 protein is CASRGTGADTQYF. DNA for the CDR3: TGTGCCAGCAGGGGGACAGGGGCGGATACGCAGTATTTT.

This chain's CDR3 is CASSLQGGNQPQHF. The CDR3 coding sequence is TGTGCCAGCAGCTTACAGGGTGGCAATCAGCCCCAGCATTTT. This sequence joins TRBV5-8 and TRBJ1-5; a weak D match, TRBD1 (6 bases). The CDR3 runs to 14 residues. Trimming removed 2 bases from V and 2 bases from J, with 8 bases in between. Germline V gene data show CDR1 as SGHTS and CDR2 as YDEGEE.

The genes are TRBV4-1 and TRBJ2-1, with 7 bases identical to TRBD2. The J segment lost 8 bases and the V segment lost 0 bases, leaving 4 bases of the junction unmatched. Germline V lookup: CDR1 MGHRA, CDR2 YSYEKL. The CDR3 spans 14 residues. CDR3 amino acids: CASSQEGGRYEQFF. DNA of the CDR3: TGCGCCAGCAGCCAAGAGGGAGGGAGGTATGAGCAGTTCTTC.

The chain uses TRBV7-2 and TRBJ1-1; D is uncertain. The CDR3 is 13 residues long. Germline V CDR1 and CDR2: SGHTA, FQGNSA. Trimming left V 1 base short and J 11 bases short, with 14 bases between. CDR3 amino acids: CASSLEVAWEAFF. CDR3 nucleotide sequence: TGTGCCAGCAGCTTAGAGGTTGCCTGGGAGGCTTTCTTT.

The chain uses TRBV19 and TRBJ2-3; D is uncertain. The CDR3 length is 14 residues. Deletions cut 3 bases from V and 2 bases from J, with 9 bases between. Per germline, CDR1 LNHDA and CDR2 SQIVND (reference sequence). In DNA form, the CDR3 reads TGTGCCAGTAGTATTCTCCAGAACACAGATACGCAGTATTTT. Its protein is CASSILQNTDTQYF.